This TCR beta chain was identified in a study of regulatory T cells in long-lasting Graves disease. Time point indicated: persistent/refractory GD, antithyroid drugs over 5 years with positive TRAb. Making the TCR library involved RNA that had been extracted from PBMCs. This clonotype appeared many times. With V trimmed by 3 bases and J by 1 base, 6 bases remained unmatched. Looked up from germline, CDR1 is MNHNS and CDR2 is SASEGT. The CDR3 extends over 15 amino acids. In building TCR beta libraries, iRepertoire HTBI primers were used together with Arm-PCR of CDR3 regions. TCRdb ran MiXCR on the multiplex PCR reads and lists one entry per CDR3 protein. Of fewer than 550,000 distinct CDR3 sequences listed, roughly 21% were seen once; the top ten hold roughly 7.7%.

The V and J genes are TRBV6-1 and TRBJ2-7; 7 nucleotides align to TRBD2. The sample here was peripheral blood mononuclear cells (PBMCs), taken when the disease was refractory, from a patient treated with antithyroid drugs. The source is a female donor with Graves disease. CDR3 region: CASSDGGSGSYEQYF. In nucleotides, the CDR3 is TGTGCCAGCAGTGACGGCGGGAGTGGATCCTACGAGCAGTACTTC.